This TCR beta chain came from a study of control samples from healthy donors and cancer patients. The table came from immunoSEQ multiplex PCR; TCRdb's copy has only in-frame clones and leaves some out. The sample records 120,000 or so clones, about 87% being singletons. V lost 0 bases to trimming and J lost 5 bases, with 6 bases between them. The V gene's germline CDR1 is SGHRS and CDR2 YFSETQ. This CDR3 has 13 residues. This sequence originates from a man between 60 and 70 years old in good health. The source material was blood. This rearrangement joins TRBV5-1 to TRBJ1-5; D is undetermined. This CDR3 reads CASSLVGDQPQHF. The CDR3 nucleotides read TGCGCCAGCAGCTTGGTTGGAGATCAGCCCCAGCATTTT.